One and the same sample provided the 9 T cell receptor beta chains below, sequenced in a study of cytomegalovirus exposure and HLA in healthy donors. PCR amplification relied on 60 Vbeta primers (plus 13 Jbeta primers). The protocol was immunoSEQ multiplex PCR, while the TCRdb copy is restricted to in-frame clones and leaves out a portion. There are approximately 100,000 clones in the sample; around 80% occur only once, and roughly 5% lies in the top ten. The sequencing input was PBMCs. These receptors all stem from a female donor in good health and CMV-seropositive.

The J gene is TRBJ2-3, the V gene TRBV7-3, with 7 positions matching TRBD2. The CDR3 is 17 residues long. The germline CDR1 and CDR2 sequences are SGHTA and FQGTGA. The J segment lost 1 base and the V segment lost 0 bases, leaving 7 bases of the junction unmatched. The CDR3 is CASSLTPAGTGTDTQYF. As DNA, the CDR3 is TGTGCCAGCAGCTTAACCCCAGCGGGAACAGGCACAGATACGCAGTATTTT. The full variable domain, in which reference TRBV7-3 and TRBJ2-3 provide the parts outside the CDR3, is GAGVSQTPSNKVTEKGKYVELRCDPISGHTALYWYRQSLGQGPEFLIYFQGTGAADDSGLPNDRFFAVRPEGSVSTLKIQRTERGDSAVYLCASSLTPAGTGTDTQYFGPGTRLTVL.

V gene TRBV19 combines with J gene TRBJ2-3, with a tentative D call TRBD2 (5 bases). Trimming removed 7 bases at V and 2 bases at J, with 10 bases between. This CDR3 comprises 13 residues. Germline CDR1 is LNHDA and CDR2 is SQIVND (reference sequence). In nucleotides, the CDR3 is TGTGCCAGTAAAGCGGCCACCACAGATACGCAGTATTTT. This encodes CASKAATTDTQYF. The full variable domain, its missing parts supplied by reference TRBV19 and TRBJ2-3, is DGGITQSPKYLFRKEGQNVTLSCEQNLNHDAMYWYRQDPGQGLRLIYYSQIVNDFQKGDIAEGYSVSREKKESFPLTVTSAQKNPTAFYLCASKAATTDTQYFGPGTRLTVL.

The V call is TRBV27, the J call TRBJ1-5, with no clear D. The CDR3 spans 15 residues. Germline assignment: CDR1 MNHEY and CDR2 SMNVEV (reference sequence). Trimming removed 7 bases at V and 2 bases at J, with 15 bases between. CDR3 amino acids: CASKLYREGNQPQHF. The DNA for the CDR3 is TGTGCCAGCAAGTTGTATCGGGAGGGCAATCAGCCCCAGCATTTT.

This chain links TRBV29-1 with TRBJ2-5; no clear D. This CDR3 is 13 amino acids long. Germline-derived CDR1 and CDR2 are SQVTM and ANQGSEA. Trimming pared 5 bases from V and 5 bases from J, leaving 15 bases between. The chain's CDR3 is CSVRPQGAETQYF. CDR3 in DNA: TGCAGCGTTCGACCACAAGGAGCCGAGACCCAGTACTTC.

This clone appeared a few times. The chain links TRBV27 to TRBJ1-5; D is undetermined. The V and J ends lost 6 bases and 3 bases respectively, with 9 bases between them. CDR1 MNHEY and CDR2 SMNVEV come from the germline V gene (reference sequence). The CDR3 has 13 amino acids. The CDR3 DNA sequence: TGTGCCAGCAGGATCGGACTCAATCAGCCCCAGCATTTT. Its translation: CASRIGLNQPQHF.

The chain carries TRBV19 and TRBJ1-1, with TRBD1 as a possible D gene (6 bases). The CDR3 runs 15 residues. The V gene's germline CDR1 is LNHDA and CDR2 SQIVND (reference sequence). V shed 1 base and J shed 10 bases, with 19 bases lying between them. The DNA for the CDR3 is TGTGCCAGTAGTATAGCCCGGGGGGGCCAGCGTGCAGCTTTCTTT. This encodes CASSIARGGQRAAFF.

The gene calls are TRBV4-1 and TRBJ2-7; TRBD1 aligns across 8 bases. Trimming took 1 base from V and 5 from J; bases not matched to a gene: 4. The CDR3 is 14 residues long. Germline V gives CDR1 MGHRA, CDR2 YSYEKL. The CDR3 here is CASSQGGTGDEQYF. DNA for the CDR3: TGCGCCAGCAGCCAAGGAGGGACAGGCGACGAGCAGTACTTC.

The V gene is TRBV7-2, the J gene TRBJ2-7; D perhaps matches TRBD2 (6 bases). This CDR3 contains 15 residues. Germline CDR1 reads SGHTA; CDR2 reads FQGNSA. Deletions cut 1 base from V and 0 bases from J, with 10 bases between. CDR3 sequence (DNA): TGTGCCAGCAGCTTAGAAGGGAGGAGCTCCTACGAGCAGTACTTC. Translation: CASSLEGRSSYEQYF.

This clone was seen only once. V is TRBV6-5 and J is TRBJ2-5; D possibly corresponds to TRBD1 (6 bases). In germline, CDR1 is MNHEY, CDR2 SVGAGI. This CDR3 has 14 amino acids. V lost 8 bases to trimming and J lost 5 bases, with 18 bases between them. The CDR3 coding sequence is TGTGCCAGCTTAACCCCTCCTAGGGGGGAGACCCAGTACTTC. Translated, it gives CASLTPPRGETQYF.